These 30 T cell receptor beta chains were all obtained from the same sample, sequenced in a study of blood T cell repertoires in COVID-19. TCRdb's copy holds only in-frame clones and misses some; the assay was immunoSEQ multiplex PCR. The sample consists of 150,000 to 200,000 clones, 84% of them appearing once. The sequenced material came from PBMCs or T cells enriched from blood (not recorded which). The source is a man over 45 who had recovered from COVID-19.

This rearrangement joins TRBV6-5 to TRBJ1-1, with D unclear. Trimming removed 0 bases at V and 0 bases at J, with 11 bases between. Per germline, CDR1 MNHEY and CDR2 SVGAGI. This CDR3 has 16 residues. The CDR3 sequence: CASSYSFQVMNTEAFF. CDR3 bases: TGTGCCAGCAGTTACTCGTTCCAGGTTATGAACACTGAAGCTTTCTTT.

The CDR3, as DNA: TGTGCCAGCCGGGACACCCATGGGCCGTATGGCTACACCTTC. Translating it yields CASRDTHGPYGYTF. The chain combines TRBV2 with TRBJ1-2; D possibly corresponds to TRBD1 (6 bases). Per germline, CDR1 SNHLY and CDR2 FYNNEI. The CDR3 is 14 amino acids. The ends were cut back, 8 bases at V and 5 bases at J, with 18 bases in the middle.

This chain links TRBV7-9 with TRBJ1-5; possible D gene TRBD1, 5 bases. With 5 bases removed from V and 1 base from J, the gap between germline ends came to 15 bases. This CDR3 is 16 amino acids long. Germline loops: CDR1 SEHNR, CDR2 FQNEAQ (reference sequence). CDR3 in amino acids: CASSEGQGTSNQPQHF. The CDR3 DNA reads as TGTGCCAGCAGCGAAGGGCAGGGAACGAGCAATCAGCCCCAGCATTTT.

DNA for the CDR3: TGTGCCAGCAGTTACTCCACAGAGTACAATGAGCAGTTCTTC. It specifies CASSYSTEYNEQFF. The chain links TRBV6-5 to TRBJ2-1; D ambiguous. The V end lost 0 bases, the J end lost 4 bases, and 7 bases lay between the germline ends. The CDR3 totals 14 residues. Germline CDR1 reads MNHEY; CDR2 reads SVGAGI.

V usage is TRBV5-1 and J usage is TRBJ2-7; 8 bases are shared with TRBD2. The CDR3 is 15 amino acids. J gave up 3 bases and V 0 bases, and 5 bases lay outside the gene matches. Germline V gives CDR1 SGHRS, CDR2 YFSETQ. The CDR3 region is CASSLGGGPIYEQYF. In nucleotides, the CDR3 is TGCGCCAGCAGCTTGGGCGGGGGGCCTATCTACGAGCAGTACTTC.

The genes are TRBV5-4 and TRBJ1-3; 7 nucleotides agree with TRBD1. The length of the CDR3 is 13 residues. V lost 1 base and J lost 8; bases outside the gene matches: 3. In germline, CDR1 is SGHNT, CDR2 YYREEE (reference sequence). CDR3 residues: CASSLRQGDTIYF. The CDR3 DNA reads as TGTGCCAGCAGCTTGCGCCAGGGGGACACCATATATTTT.

The DNA of the CDR3 is TGTGCCATCGGGATACAGGGGTCTTACTATGGCTACACCTTC. It encodes CAIGIQGSYYGYTF. This chain joins TRBV10-3 and TRBJ1-2; 7 bases are a match to TRBD1. The junction had 9 bases not matched to a gene; V was cut back by 8 bases and J by 3 bases. The CDR3 is 14 residues long. CDR1 is ENHRY, CDR2 SYGVKD, per germline.

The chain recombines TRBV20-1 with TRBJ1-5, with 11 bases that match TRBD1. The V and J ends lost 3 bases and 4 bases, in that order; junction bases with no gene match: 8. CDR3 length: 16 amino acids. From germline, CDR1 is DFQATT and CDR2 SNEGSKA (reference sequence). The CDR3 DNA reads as TGCAGTGCTAGTCCGGGACAGGGGGTCGTGAATCAGCCCCAGCATTTT. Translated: CSASPGQGVVNQPQHF.

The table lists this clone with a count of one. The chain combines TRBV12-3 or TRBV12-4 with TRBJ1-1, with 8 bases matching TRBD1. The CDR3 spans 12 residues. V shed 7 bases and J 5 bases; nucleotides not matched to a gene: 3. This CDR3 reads CASIQGGTEAFF. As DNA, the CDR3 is TGTGCCAGCATACAGGGGGGGACTGAAGCTTTCTTT.

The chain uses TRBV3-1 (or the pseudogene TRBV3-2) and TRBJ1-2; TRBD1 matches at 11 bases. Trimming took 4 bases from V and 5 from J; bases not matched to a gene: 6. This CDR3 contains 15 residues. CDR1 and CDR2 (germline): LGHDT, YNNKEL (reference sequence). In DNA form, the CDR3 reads TGTGCCAGCAGCCTTTGGACAGGGGGCGGTTATGGCTACACCTTC. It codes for CASSLWTGGGYGYTF.

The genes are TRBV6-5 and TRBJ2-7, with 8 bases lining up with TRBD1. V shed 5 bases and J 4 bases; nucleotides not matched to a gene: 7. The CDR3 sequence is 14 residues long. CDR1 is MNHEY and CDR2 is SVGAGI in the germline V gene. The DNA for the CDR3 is TGTGCCAGCAGTCGGACAGGGATTGGTTACGAGCAGTACTTC. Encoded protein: CASSRTGIGYEQYF.

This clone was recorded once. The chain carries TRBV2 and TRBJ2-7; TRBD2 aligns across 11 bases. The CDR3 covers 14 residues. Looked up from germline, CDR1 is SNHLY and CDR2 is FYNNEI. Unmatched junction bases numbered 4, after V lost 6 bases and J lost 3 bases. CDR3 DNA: TGTGCCAGCAGCCCCGGGACTAGCGGCTACGAGCAGTACTTC. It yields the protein CASSPGTSGYEQYF.

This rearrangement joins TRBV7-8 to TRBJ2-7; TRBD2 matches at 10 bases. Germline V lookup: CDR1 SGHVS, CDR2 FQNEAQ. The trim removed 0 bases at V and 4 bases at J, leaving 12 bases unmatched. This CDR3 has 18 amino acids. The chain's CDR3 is CASSLAQTSGASGYEQYF. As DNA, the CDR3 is TGTGCCAGCAGCTTAGCGCAAACTAGCGGGGCCTCTGGGTACGAGCAGTACTTC.

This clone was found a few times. The CDR3: CASSAGDRGSGANVLTF. The CDR3 nucleotides read TGTGCCAGCAGCGCGGGGGACAGGGGATCTGGGGCCAACGTCCTGACTTTC. The chain carries TRBV4-2 and TRBJ2-6; 10 bases line up with TRBD1. Trimming at V came to 5 bases and at J to 1 base, leaving 5 bases not matched to a gene. Germline V CDR1 and CDR2: LGHNA, YNFKEQ. The CDR3 loop spans 17 amino acids.

The CDR3 loop is CASRTTGRDTEAFF. The DNA for the CDR3 is TGTGCCAGTAGGACAACAGGGAGGGACACTGAAGCTTTCTTT. The chain recombines TRBV19 with TRBJ1-1, with TRBD1 as a possible D gene (6 bases). V shed 6 bases and J shed 3 bases, with 14 bases lying between them. The CDR3 is made up of 14 amino acids. Germline loops: CDR1 LNHDA, CDR2 SQIVND (reference sequence).

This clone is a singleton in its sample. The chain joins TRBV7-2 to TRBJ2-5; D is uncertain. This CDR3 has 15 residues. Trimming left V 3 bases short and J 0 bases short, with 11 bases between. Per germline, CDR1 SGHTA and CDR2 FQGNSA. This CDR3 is CASSFATVYQETQYF. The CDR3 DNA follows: TGTGCCAGCAGCTTTGCTACTGTTTACCAAGAGACCCAGTACTTC.

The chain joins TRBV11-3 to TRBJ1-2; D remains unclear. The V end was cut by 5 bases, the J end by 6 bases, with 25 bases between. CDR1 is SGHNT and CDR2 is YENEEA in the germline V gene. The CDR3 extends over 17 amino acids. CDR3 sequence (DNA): TGTGCCAGCAGCCCATCCCCCCCGAGGACGACGGAGGATGGCTACACCTTC. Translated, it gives CASSPSPPRTTEDGYTF. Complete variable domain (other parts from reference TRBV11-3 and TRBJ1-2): EAGVVQSPRYKIIEKKQPVAFWCNPISGHNTLYWYLQNLGQGPELLIRYENEEAVDDSQLPKDRFSAERLKGVDSTLKIQPAELGDSAVYLCASSPSPPRTTEDGYTFGSGTRLTVV.

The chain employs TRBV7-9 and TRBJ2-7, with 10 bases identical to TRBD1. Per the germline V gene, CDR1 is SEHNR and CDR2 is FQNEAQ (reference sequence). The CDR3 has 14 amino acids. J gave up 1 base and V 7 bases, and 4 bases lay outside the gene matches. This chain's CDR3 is CASTRDRGSYEQYF. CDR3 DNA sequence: TGTGCCAGCACCCGGGACAGGGGATCCTACGAGCAGTACTTC.

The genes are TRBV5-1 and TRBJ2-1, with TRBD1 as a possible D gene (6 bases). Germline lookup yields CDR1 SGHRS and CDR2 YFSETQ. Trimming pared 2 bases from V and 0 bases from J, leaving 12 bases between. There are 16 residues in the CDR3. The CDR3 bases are TGCGCCAGCAGCTTCAGGGGTGGAGGCTCCTACAATGAGCAGTTCTTC. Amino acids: CASSFRGGGSYNEQFF. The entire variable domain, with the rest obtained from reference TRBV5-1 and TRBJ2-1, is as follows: KAGVTQTPRYLIKTRGQQVTLSCSPISGHRSVSWYQQTPGQGLQFLFEYFSETQRNKGNFPGRFSGRQFSNSRSEMNVSTLELGDSALYLCASSFRGGGSYNEQFFGPGTRLTVL.

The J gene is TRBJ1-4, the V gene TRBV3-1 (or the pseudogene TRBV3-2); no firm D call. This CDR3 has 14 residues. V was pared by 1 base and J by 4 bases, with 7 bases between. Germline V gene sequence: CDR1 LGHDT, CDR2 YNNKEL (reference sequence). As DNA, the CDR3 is TGTGCCAGCAGCCAAGTACAAAATAATGAAAAACTGTTTTTT. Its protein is CASSQVQNNEKLFF.

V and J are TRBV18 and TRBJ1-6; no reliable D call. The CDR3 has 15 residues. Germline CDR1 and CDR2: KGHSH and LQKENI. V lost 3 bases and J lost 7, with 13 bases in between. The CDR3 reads CASSPSKTENSPLHF. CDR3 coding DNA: TGTGCCAGCTCACCCTCAAAAACAGAGAATTCACCCCTCCACTTT.

CDR3 loop: CASSSGQRAGELFF. CDR3 nucleotides: TGTGCCAGCAGCTCCGGACAAAGAGCCGGGGAGCTGTTTTTT. The rearrangement links TRBV7-3 to TRBJ2-2; TRBD1 might be the D (5 bases). Germline V gives CDR1 SGHTA, CDR2 FQGTGA. Trimming removed 4 bases from V and 6 bases from J, with 12 bases in between. The CDR3 covers 14 residues.

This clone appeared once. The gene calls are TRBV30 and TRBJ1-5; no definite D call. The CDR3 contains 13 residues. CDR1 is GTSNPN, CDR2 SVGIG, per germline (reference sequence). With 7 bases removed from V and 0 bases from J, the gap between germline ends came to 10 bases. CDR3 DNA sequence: TGTGCCTTTAGTCAGGATAGCAATCAGCCCCAGCATTTT. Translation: CAFSQDSNQPQHF.

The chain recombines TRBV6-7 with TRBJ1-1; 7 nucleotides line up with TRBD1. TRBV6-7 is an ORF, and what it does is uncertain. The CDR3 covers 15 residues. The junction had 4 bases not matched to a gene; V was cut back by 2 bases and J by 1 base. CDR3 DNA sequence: TGTGCCAGCAGTTACAAAGACAGGGAGAACACTGAAGCTTTCTTT. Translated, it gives CASSYKDRENTEAFF.

CDR3 protein: CASRYDTVNYGYTF. The CDR3, as DNA: TGTGCCAGCAGGTACGATACAGTCAACTATGGCTACACCTTC. The chain links TRBV6-5 to TRBJ1-2; no firm D call. Germline values: CDR1 MNHEY, CDR2 SVGAGI. V was cut by 6 bases and J by 2 bases, with 13 bases left in between. The CDR3 spans 14 residues.

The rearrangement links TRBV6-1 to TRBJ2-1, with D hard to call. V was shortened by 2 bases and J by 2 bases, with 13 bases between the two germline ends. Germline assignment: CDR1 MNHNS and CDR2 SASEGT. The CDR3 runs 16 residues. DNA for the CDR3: TGTGCCAGCAGTGAAAGTCTAGTATTACCCTACAATGAGCAGTTCTTC. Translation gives CASSESLVLPYNEQFF.

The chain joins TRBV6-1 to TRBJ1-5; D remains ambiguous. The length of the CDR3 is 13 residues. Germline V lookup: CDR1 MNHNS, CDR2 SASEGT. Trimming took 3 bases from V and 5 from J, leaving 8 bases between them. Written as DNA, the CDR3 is TGTGCCAGCAGTGATTACAAAGATCAGCCCCAGCATTTT. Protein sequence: CASSDYKDQPQHF.

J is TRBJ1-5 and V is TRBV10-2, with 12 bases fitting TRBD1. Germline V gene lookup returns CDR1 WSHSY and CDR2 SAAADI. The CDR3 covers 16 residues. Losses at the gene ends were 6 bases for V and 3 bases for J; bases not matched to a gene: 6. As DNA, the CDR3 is TGCGCCAGCAGGCAGGGGGGACAGGGGGCCAATCAGCCCCAGCATTTT. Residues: CASRQGGQGANQPQHF.

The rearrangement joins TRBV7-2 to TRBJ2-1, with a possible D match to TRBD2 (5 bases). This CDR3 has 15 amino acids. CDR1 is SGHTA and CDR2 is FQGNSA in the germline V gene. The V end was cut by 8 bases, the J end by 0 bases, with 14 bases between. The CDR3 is CASSRGASSYNEQFF. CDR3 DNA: TGTGCCAGCTCACGGGGAGCAAGCTCCTACAATGAGCAGTTCTTC.

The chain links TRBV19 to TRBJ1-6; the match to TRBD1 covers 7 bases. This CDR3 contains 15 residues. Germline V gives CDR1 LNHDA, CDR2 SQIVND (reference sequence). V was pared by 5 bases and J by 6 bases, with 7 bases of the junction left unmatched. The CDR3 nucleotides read TGTGCCAGTAGTGCTGGGGGACAGACTAATTCACCCCTCCACTTT. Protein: CASSAGGQTNSPLHF.